The 16 T cell receptor beta chains presented below share a single source sample, sequenced in a study of blood T cell repertoires in COVID-19 (TCRdb year 2020). The library was generated by the immunoSEQ multiplex PCR assay. The immuneACCESS repertoire file appears here via TCRdb, limited to in-frame rearrangements. These files lack a portion of the clones; in checked studies, under half of the deficit traces to unresolved V genes, and the cause of the others is not known. The sample table holds 140,000 or so clones, of which 85% to 90% were seen once. The top ten clonotypes cover approximately 3% of the sample. The sample consisted of peripheral blood. These receptors all stem from a woman aged 60-75 years with active COVID-19.

The chain links TRBV7-9 to TRBJ1-1; tentative D call: TRBD1 (5 bases). Trimming removed 5 bases from V and 4 bases from J, with 14 bases in between. Per germline, CDR1 SEHNR and CDR2 FQNEAQ (reference sequence). The CDR3 is made up of 14 amino acids. CDR3 residues: CASSPTGYRTEAFF. The DNA for the CDR3 is TGTGCCAGCAGCCCTACAGGTTATCGCACTGAAGCTTTCTTT.

In its sample, this clone was seen a few times. The chain combines TRBV27 with TRBJ2-7, with 12 bases matching TRBD2. V lost 4 bases and J lost 5; bases outside the gene matches: 6. The CDR3 spans 15 residues. From germline, CDR1 is MNHEY and CDR2 SMNVEV (reference sequence). DNA of the CDR3: TGTGCCAGCAGTTCCCCTAGCGGGAGGGCCCACGAGCAGTACTTC. Its translation is CASSSPSGRAHEQYF.

CDR3 coding DNA: TGTGCCAGCAGCTCCCCCGACTTCAATGAGCAGTTCTTC. Encoded protein: CASSSPDFNEQFF. The chain carries TRBV11-3 and TRBJ2-1; no clear D gene. Germline-derived CDR1 and CDR2 are SGHNT and YENEEA. The CDR3 covers 13 residues. V lost 4 bases to trimming and J lost 6 bases, with 10 bases between them.

The CDR3 DNA reads TGTGCCAGCAGCTTAGCCGGACTAGACTACAATGAGCAGTTCTTC. It is translated as CASSLAGLDYNEQFF. This chain uses TRBV9 with TRBJ2-1, with 7 nucleotides matching TRBD2. The CDR3 runs 15 residues. J gave up 3 bases and V 4 bases, and 7 bases lay outside the gene matches. The germline gives CDR1 SGDLS, CDR2 YYNGEE.

The rearrangement links TRBV9 to TRBJ1-4; 7 bases are shared with TRBD1. With 3 bases clipped from V and 5 bases from J, the junction kept 13 bases outside the gene matches. The CDR3 has 17 amino acids. Germline CDR1 is SGDLS and CDR2 is YYNGEE. The DNA of the CDR3 is TGTGCCAGCAGCGCCTCCCTAGGGGACAGCCTGAATGAAAAACTGTTTTTT. Translated: CASSASLGDSLNEKLFF.

The V gene is TRBV19, the J gene TRBJ2-2; a possible D gene is TRBD1 (6 bases). There are 15 residues in the CDR3. Deletions cut 7 bases from V and 2 bases from J, with 14 bases between. Looked up from germline, CDR1 is LNHDA and CDR2 is SQIVND (reference sequence). Here the CDR3 reads CASNSRDTNTGELFF. The CDR3 coding sequence is TGTGCCAGTAACTCACGGGACACAAACACCGGGGAGCTGTTTTTT.

The chain carries TRBV7-3 and TRBJ2-7, with D tentatively TRBD1 (5 bases). Germline V gene data show CDR1 as SGHTA and CDR2 as FQGTGA. CDR3 length equals 15 residues. The germline V and J ends were trimmed by 0 bases and 4 bases, with 13 bases remaining between them. The CDR3 DNA reads TGTGCCAGCAGCTTAACCTCACAGGCTCCTTACGAGCAGTACTTC. It encodes CASSLTSQAPYEQYF.

The chain joins TRBV27 to TRBJ2-6; a weak D match, TRBD1 (5 bases). Trimming shortened V by 6 bases and J by 4 bases, and 16 bases separated the two germline ends. This CDR3 has 16 amino acids. Germline CDR1 and CDR2: MNHEY and SMNVEV (reference sequence). The CDR3 nucleotides are TGTGCCAGCAGCCCACTCCAGGGTAGCGGGGCCAACGTCCTGACTTTC. Translation: CASSPLQGSGANVLTF.

This clone was observed a single time. The V gene is TRBV5-6, the J gene TRBJ1-2; no definite D call. Between the trimmed V and J ends, which lost 0 bases and 4 bases, there was a span of 7 bases. The germline gives CDR1 SGHDT, CDR2 YYEEEE. The CDR3 length is 13 residues. The CDR3 DNA is TGTGCCAGCAGCTTGGCCTCTTCCTATGGCTACACCTTC. This sequence encodes CASSLASSYGYTF.

The sample holds one count of this clone. The V call is TRBV4-1, the J call TRBJ2-6; D unresolved. Trimming removed 3 bases from V and 1 base from J, with 7 bases in between. This CDR3 comprises 15 residues. The germline CDR1 and CDR2 sequences are MGHRA and YSYEKL. The DNA of the CDR3 is TGCGCCAGCAGCCATCAGAGGTCTGGGGCCAACGTCCTGACTTTC. Its protein is CASSHQRSGANVLTF.

This rearrangement joins TRBV11-2 to TRBJ1-2; TRBD1 might be the D (5 bases). The CDR3 contains 13 residues. Per germline, CDR1 SGHAT and CDR2 FQNNGV. The V gene lost 4 bases and the J gene lost 3 bases, with 9 bases spanning the gap. The chain's CDR3 is CASSSPTDYGYTF. In DNA, the CDR3 is TGTGCCAGCAGCTCCCCGACAGACTATGGCTACACCTTC.

The chain couples TRBV7-2 to TRBJ1-3; 7 bases are shared with TRBD1. Germline trimming cut 5 bases from V and 4 bases from J; bases unmatched to any gene: 8. The CDR3 length is 15 residues. Germline CDR1 reads SGHTA; CDR2 reads FQGNSA. CDR3 in DNA: TGTGCCAGCAGCGAGCAAGGGGGCGCGGGAAACACCATATATTTT. Protein: CASSEQGGAGNTIYF.

In this sample, this clone turned up once. The chain uses TRBV28 and TRBJ2-1; possibly TRBD1 for D (6 bases). This CDR3 is built from 15 residues. Looked up from germline, CDR1 is MDHEN and CDR2 is SYDVKM. With 5 bases removed from V and 9 bases from J, the gap between germline ends came to 20 bases. CDR3 DNA: TGTGCCAGCAGTAAAACAGGGTCGGGGCAGAGTGAGCAGTTCTTC. Protein product: CASSKTGSGQSEQFF.

The table lists this clone with a few counts. The chain is built from TRBV5-1 and TRBJ1-6; a weak D match, TRBD1 (5 bases). Germline V lookup: CDR1 SGHRS, CDR2 YFSETQ. Trimming stripped 0 bases from V and 6 bases from J, with 13 bases between. CDR3 length: 16 amino acids. The CDR3 loop reads CASSLGAGTVNSPLHF. The CDR3, as DNA: TGCGCCAGCAGCTTGGGTGCCGGGACTGTTAATTCACCCCTCCACTTT.

The chain has TRBV5-1 and TRBJ1-2; D not resolved. Germline V CDR1 and CDR2: SGHRS, YFSETQ. Trimming pared 0 bases from V and 6 bases from J, leaving 6 bases between. This CDR3 spans 12 amino acids. Here the CDR3 reads CASSLAGDGYTF. The CDR3 nucleotides are TGCGCCAGCAGCTTGGCCGGGGATGGCTACACCTTC.

This clone was seen a handful of times. The V and J genes are TRBV29-1 and TRBJ1-1, with TRBD1 as a possible D gene (5 bases). Germline loops: CDR1 SQVTM, CDR2 ANQGSEA. The CDR3 length is 12 residues. Trimming shortened V by 4 bases and J by 1 base, and 7 bases separated the two germline ends. The CDR3 nucleotides read TGCAGCGTTGGCGGGGGGAACACTGAAGCTTTCTTT. Protein sequence: CSVGGGNTEAFF.